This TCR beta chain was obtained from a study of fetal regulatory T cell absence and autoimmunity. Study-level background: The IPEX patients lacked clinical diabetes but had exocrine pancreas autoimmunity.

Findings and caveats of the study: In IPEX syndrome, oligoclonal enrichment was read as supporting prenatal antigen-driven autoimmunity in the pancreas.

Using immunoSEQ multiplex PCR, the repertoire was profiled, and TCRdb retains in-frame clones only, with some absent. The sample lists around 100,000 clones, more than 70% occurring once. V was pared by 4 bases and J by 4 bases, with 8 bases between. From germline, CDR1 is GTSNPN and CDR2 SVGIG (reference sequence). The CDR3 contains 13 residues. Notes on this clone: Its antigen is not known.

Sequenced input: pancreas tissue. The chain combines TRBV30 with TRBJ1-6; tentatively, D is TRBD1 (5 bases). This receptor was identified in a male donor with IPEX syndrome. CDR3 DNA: TGTGCCTGGATTCAGGGTTATAATTCACCCCTCCACTTT. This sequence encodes CAWIQGYNSPLHF.